A selection of T cell receptor beta chains follows, all from one sample in a study of blood T cell repertoires in COVID-19. Only in-frame clones appear in the TCRdb table, and some are missing; sequencing was by immunoSEQ multiplex PCR. The sample lists about 360,000 clones, roughly 77% occurring once. The sample taken for sequencing was peripheral blood. Source of these receptors: a human donor with acute or convalescent COVID-19. The donor label of this sample is uncertain. Both conserved end residues are part of each CDR3. A D gene is named only where the DNA matches it firmly.

NA	TRBV5-1	TRBJ2-5	TGCGCCAGCAGCCCCTCTCAAGAGACCCAGTACTTC	CASSPSQETQYF
NA	TRBV4-1	TRBJ1-1	TGCGCCAGCAGCCAAGGATGGGGGGCGGGGGACACTGAAGCTTTCTTT	CASSQGWGAGDTEAFF
NA	TRBV2	TRBJ2-7	TGTGCCATCCGACAGCGATACACTTCCTACGAGCAGTACTTC	CAIRQRYTSYEQYF
TRBD2	TRBV30	TRBJ2-2	TGTGCCTGGAGTGTACGACTAGCGGGAGTTTCCGGGGAGCTGTTTTTT	CAWSVRLAGVSGELFF
TRBD1	TRBV2	TRBJ1-5	TGTGCCAGCAGGGGGGACAGCTATAGCAATCAGCCCCAGCATTTT	CASRGDSYSNQPQHF
NA	TRBV30	TRBJ1-2	TGTGCCTTTACAAGGGGGAACTATGGCTACACCTTC	CAFTRGNYGYTF
NA	TRBV5-1	TRBJ1-2	TGCGCCAGCAGCTTGGCCGTGGGGCAGCCTGGGGGCTACACCTTC	CASSLAVGQPGGYTF
NA	TRBV27	TRBJ1-1	TGTGCCAGCAGTCGGTTGGGAATCGGGGGCACTGAAGCTTTCTTT	CASSRLGIGGTEAFF
TRBD2	TRBV6-1	TRBJ2-1	TGTGCCAGCAGTGTACTGTCTACGGGACTAGCGGGAATAGTTTACAATGAGCAGTTCTTC	CASSVLSTGLAGIVYNEQFF
TRBD1	TRBV28	TRBJ2-7	TGTGCCAGCAGTAGGACAGGACCCAACTACGAGCAGTACTTC	CASSRTGPNYEQYF
NA	TRBV27	TRBJ2-3	TGTGCCAGCAGTTTGATTGGCGGGCCCACAGATACGCAGTATTTT	CASSLIGGPTDTQYF
NA	TRBV28	TRBJ1-6	TGTGCCAGCAGTTTAAGTAGCTCACCCCTCCACTTT	CASSLSSSPLHF
TRBD1	TRBV7-9	TRBJ1-1	TGTGCCAGCAGCTTATTCATAGGGACAGGGTTTGGGAACACTGAAGCTTTCTTT	CASSLFIGTGFGNTEAFF